This T cell receptor beta chain was observed in a study of control samples from healthy donors and cancer patients. CDR1 and CDR2 from the germline V gene are SQVTM and ANQGSEA. The CDR3 is made up of 17 amino acids. Points on this clone: Compared with germline, one end of the junction differs, possibly owing to a read error.

Some clones are missing from TCRdb's copy, which holds only in-frame ones; the method was immunoSEQ multiplex PCR. The sample includes more than 50,000 clones, approximately 85% seen only once; the top ten take 4.5% to 6.5%. Sequencing was carried out using blood. This clonotype was obtained from a man aged 35 to 55 in good health. The J gene is TRBJ1-2, the V gene TRBV29-1; 11 nucleotides align to TRBD1. CDR3 protein: CSGETLRTGGTWEGYTF. The CDR3 DNA reads as TGCAGCGGTGAAACCCTACGGACAGGGGGCACATGGGAGGGCTACACCTTC.